This T cell receptor (beta chain) derives from a study of blood T cell repertoires in COVID-19. In the source study's methods: Estimated nucleated cell counts came from reference gene primer amplification. TCRdb's table, derived via immunoSEQ multiplex PCR, lists solely in-frame clones and lacks some. The V and J calls and clone size are taken from that table; D and trimming were inferred from the DNA. In the table there are 30,000 to 35,000 clones, about 94% of which are singletons. CDR1 KGHDR and CDR2 SFDVKD come from the germline V gene. Deletions cut 4 bases from V and 1 base from J, with 15 bases between. This CDR3 spans 16 amino acids.

The rearrangement links TRBV24-1 to TRBJ1-1; weak D call: TRBD1 (6 bases). Sequencing used peripheral blood. The TCR comes from a human donor in a cohort sampled during active COVID-19. The CDR3 nucleotides read TGTGCCACCAGTGACTCGCGACAGGTATCGAACACTGAAGCTTTCTTT. It specifies CATSDSRQVSNTEAFF.